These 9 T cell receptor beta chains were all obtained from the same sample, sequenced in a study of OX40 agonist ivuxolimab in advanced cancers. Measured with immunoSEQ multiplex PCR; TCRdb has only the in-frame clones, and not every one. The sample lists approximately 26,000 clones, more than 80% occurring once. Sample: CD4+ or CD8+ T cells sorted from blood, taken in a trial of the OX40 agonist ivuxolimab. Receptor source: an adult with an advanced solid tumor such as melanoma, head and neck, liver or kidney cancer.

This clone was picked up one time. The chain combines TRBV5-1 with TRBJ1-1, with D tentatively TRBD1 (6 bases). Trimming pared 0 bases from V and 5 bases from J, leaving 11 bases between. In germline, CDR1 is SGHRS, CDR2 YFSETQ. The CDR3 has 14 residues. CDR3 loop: CASSLDRVGTEAFF. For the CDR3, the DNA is TGCGCCAGCAGCTTGGACAGGGTCGGGACTGAAGCTTTCTTT.

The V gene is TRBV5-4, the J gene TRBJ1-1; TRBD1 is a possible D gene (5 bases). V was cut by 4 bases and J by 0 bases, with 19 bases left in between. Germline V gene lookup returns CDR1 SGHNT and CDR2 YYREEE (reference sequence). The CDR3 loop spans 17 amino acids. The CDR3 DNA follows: TGTGCCAGCAGCCACGCCGAGCCCGGACATATGAACACTGAAGCTTTCTTT. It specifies CASSHAEPGHMNTEAFF.

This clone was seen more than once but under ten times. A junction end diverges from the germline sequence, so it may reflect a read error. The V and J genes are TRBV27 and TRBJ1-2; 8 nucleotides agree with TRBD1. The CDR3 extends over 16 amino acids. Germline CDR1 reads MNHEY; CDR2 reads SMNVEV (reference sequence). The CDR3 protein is CASSISTGGILYGYTF. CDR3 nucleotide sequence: TGTGCCAGCAGTATATCTACAGGGGGGATTCTATATGGCTACACCTTC.

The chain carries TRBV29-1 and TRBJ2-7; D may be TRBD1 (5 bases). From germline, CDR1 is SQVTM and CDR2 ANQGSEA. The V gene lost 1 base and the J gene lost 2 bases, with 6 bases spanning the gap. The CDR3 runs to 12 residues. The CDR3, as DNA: TGCAGCGTTGAAGTACAGGCCTACGAGCAGTACTTC. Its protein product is CSVEVQAYEQYF.

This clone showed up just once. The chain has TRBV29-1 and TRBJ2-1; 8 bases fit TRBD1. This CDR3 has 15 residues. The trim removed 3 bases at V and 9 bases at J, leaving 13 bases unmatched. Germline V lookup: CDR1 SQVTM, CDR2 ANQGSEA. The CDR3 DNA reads TGCAGCGTTGATTTCGCCAGGGGGCGTTTGATTGAGCAGTTCTTC. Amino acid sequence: CSVDFARGRLIEQFF.

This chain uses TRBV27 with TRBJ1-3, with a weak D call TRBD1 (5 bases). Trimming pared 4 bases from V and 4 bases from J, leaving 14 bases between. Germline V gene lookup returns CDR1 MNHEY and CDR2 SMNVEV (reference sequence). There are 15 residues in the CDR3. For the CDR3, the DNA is TGTGCCAGCAGTTCCCGGGGTGGGGCCGGAAACACCATATATTTT. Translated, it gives CASSSRGGAGNTIYF.

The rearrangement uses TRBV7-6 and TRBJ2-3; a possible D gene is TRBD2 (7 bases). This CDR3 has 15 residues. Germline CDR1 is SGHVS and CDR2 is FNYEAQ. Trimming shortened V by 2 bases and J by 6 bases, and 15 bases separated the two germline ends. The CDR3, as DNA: TGTGCCAGCAGCTTACTCAGGGGACTACGTGATACGCAGTATTTT. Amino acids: CASSLLRGLRDTQYF.

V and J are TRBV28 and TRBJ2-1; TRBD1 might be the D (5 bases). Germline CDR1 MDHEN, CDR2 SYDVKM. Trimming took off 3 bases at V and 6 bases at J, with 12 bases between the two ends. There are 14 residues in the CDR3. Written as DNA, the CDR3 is TGTGCCAGCAGTTTTAGGGGTCGAGGCAATGAGCAGTTCTTC. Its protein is CASSFRGRGNEQFF.

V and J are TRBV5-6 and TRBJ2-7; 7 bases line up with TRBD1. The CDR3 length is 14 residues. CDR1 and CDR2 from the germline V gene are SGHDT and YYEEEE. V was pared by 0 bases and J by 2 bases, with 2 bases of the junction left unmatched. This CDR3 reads CASSLGQGPYEQYF. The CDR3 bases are TGTGCCAGCAGCTTGGGACAGGGACCCTACGAGCAGTACTTC. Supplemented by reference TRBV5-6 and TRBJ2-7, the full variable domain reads DAGVTQSPTHLIKTRGQQVTLRCSPKSGHDTVSWYQQALGQGPQFIFQYYEEEERQRGNFPDRFSGHQFPNYSSELNVNALLLGDSALYLCASSLGQGPYEQYFGPGTRLTVT.